Below, one T cell receptor (beta chain) is given with its context. Its matching antigen is unknown. This sample was taken from a study of cytomegalovirus exposure and HLA in healthy donors. V was cut by 6 bases and J by 3 bases, with 11 bases left in between. CDR1 MNHEY and CDR2 SVGAGI come from the germline V gene. The CDR3 is made up of 13 amino acids. Vbeta (60) and Jbeta (13) primers were used in the PCR. Libraries were prepared by immunoSEQ multiplex PCR; TCRdb keeps only in-frame clonotypes and omits some of them. The table records about 120,000 clones, roughly 83% of them present only once. Regarding the study as a whole: Later analysis identified a missense DCLRE1C variant that was linked to TCR beta V- and J-gene trimming. Prior analysis indicated that the majority of TCR beta V segments exhibited productivity approximately 90% or approximately 30% of the time. By HLA locus, TCR association rates varied in a later analysis, with DRB1 showing the most and HLA-C the fewest. Because they were indistinguishable, some V segments, including TRBV6-2 and TRBV6-3, were excluded.

The genes are TRBV6-5 and TRBJ1-2, with D possibly TRBD1 on 5 matching bases. The specimen sequenced was PBMCs. The sequence was obtained from a man aged 25 to 40 in good health and CMV-seropositive. In DNA, the CDR3 is TGTGCCAGCAGGGCAACAGGAGACTATGGCTACACCTTC. Protein sequence: CASRATGDYGYTF.